The rows below give T cell receptor beta chains drawn from one sample of a study of neoadjuvant nivolumab and ipilimumab in lung cancer. Profiled with immunoSEQ multiplex PCR; TCRdb holds only in-frame clones, not every one. The sample has 19,000 or so clones; around three quarters are singletons. Sequencing was performed on tumor tissue, taken after neoadjuvant nivolumab, alone or with ipilimumab, at or shortly before surgery. All receptors come from an adult with non-small cell lung cancer. The CDR3 runs from the conserved cysteine through the conserved F or W. A D gene is named only where the DNA matches it firmly. Size tells how often a clone was seen (once, few, many) or the class of an expanded clone, and some rows leave it out.

J: TRBJ1-4
V: TRBV5-1
size: .
D: .
DNA: TGCGCCAGCAGCCCCCGAGGTCGAGGGGCTAATGAAAAACTGTTTTTT
CDR3: CASSPRGRGANEKLFF

J: TRBJ2-7
V: TRBV7-9
size: .
D: TRBD1
DNA: TGTGCCAGCAGCCCGGGGGACAGGGTCTCCTACGAGCAGTACTTC
CDR3: CASSPGDRVSYEQYF

J: TRBJ2-5
V: TRBV7-2
size: .
D: .
DNA: TGTGCCAGCAGCTTCGTTCGGAGACAAGAGACCCAGTACTTC
CDR3: CASSFVRRQETQYF

J: TRBJ1-4
V: TRBV18
size: few
D: .
DNA: TGTGCCAGCTCACCAGGTCGGGATGAAAAACTGTTTTTT
CDR3: CASSPGRDEKLFF

J: TRBJ1-6
V: TRBV11-2
size: .
D: .
DNA: TGTGCCAGCAGCGCAAATAGAACACCCCTCCACTTT
CDR3: CASSANRTPLHF

J: TRBJ2-7
V: TRBV28
size: few
D: TRBD1
DNA: TGTGCCAGCAGTTTCCCGGGACAGGGTCGCTACGAGCAGTACTTC
CDR3: CASSFPGQGRYEQYF

J: TRBJ1-2
V: TRBV29-1
size: .
D: TRBD1
DNA: TGCAGCGTTGAACTCCAGGGGGCGAGTGGCTACACCTTC
CDR3: CSVELQGASGYTF

J: TRBJ2-3
V: TRBV7-9
size: .
D: .
DNA: TGTGCCAGCAGCTTAGGAATCGATGGGGATACGCAGTATTTT
CDR3: CASSLGIDGDTQYF

J: TRBJ2-2
V: TRBV4-3
size: few
D: .
DNA: TGCGCCAGCAGCTACTGGGCAGGGGACACCGGGGAGCTGTTTTTT
CDR3: CASSYWAGDTGELFF

J: TRBJ2-7
V: TRBV18
size: few
D: TRBD2
DNA: TGTGCCAGCTCACAGACGGGGGGGTACGAGCAGTACTTC
CDR3: CASSQTGGYEQYF

J: TRBJ1-5
V: TRBV7-3
size: .
D: .
DNA: TGTGCCAGCAGCTTGACGGAGGTTTCTCCCCAGCATTTT
CDR3: CASSLTEVSPQHF

J: TRBJ2-1
V: TRBV28
size: .
D: .
DNA: TGTGCCAGCGGATCTAGTATAGAGCAGTTCTTC
CDR3: CASGSSIEQFF

J: TRBJ1-2
V: TRBV5-1
size: .
D: .
DNA: TGCGCCAGCAGCCCGGTGGCCGACTATGGCTACACCTTC
CDR3: CASSPVADYGYTF

J: TRBJ2-1
V: TRBV4-3
size: .
D: .
DNA: TGCGCCAGCAGCGGAGACTACAATGAGCAGTTCTTC
CDR3: CASSGDYNEQFF

J: TRBJ1-5
V: TRBV6-1
size: few
D: TRBD1
DNA: TGTGCCAGCAGCCAAGGAGGACAGGGCTTTTGGCCCCAGCATTTT
CDR3: CASSQGGQGFWPQHF

J: TRBJ1-1
V: TRBV5-1
size: few
D: TRBD1
DNA: TGCGCCAGCAGCTACCGGGACAGGAGGGCGAACACTGAAGCTTTCTTT
CDR3: CASSYRDRRANTEAFF

J: TRBJ1-4
V: TRBV18
size: few
D: .
DNA: TGTGCCAGCTCAGCGGGGGGTGAAAAACTGTTTTTT
CDR3: CASSAGGEKLFF

J: TRBJ2-3
V: TRBV25-1
size: .
D: .
DNA: TGTGCCAGCAGCCTAATGGAAAGCACAGATACGCAGTATTTT
CDR3: CASSLMESTDTQYF

J: TRBJ2-5
V: TRBV18
size: .
D: .
DNA: TGTGCCAGCTCACAAGGGACCAAAGAGACCCAGTACTTC
CDR3: CASSQGTKETQYF

J: TRBJ1-6
V: TRBV28
size: .
D: .
DNA: TGTGCCAGCAGTTTACAGGGGAGGTCACCCCTCCACTTT
CDR3: CASSLQGRSPLHF